A selection of T cell receptor beta chains follows, all from one sample in a study of OX40 agonist ivuxolimab in advanced cancers. The assay was immunoSEQ multiplex PCR, and TCRdb's table has in-frame clones only and misses some. The sample consists of 65,000 to 100,000 clones, approximately 85% of them appearing once. The starting material was CD4+ or CD8+ T cells sorted from blood, obtained in a trial of the OX40 agonist ivuxolimab. These receptors came from an adult with an advanced solid tumor such as melanoma, head and neck, liver or kidney cancer. The conserved cysteine and the conserved F or W are not part of the CDR3 here. Each record gives: V gene, J gene, CDR3 protein.

V: TRBV10-3
J: TRBJ2-5
CDR3: AISEFQTGGQETQY

V: TRBV5-1
J: TRBJ2-5
CDR3: ASSSQVTSGSGETQY

V: TRBV5-4
J: TRBJ2-5
CDR3: ASTLGSETQY

V: TRBV7-2
J: TRBJ1-2
CDR3: ASSLSGGGIGYGYT

V: TRBV11-3
J: TRBJ2-2
CDR3: ASTRSDSIGELF

V: TRBV7-9
J: TRBJ2-1
CDR3: ASSPSGTSSYNEQF

V: TRBV9
J: TRBJ2-1
CDR3: ASSVARGWSEQF

V: TRBV25-1
J: TRBJ2-1
CDR3: ASSEYTGQSRNEQF

V: TRBV15
J: TRBJ2-3
CDR3: ATSRDPRRGGADTQY

V: TRBV5-1
J: TRBJ2-3
CDR3: ASSLSSIADTQY

V: TRBV30
J: TRBJ1-2
CDR3: ARGEGARFGYT

V: TRBV19
J: TRBJ2-7
CDR3: ASGGTYTYEQY

V: TRBV4-2
J: TRBJ2-7
CDR3: ASSQVGSRPGVGYEQY

V: TRBV6-1
J: TRBJ2-2
CDR3: ASSESGLAGATGELF

V: TRBV7-2
J: TRBJ2-1
CDR3: ASSREAGAAGGGEQF

V: TRBV6-1
J: TRBJ2-7
CDR3: ASVPSTGPEQY

V: TRBV6-1
J: TRBJ2-3
CDR3: ATRGRAFSTDTQY

V: TRBV7-9
J: TRBJ2-5
CDR3: ASSFQQEETQY

V: TRBV7-2
J: TRBJ1-2
CDR3: ASSTATGLGGYT

V: TRBV7-2
J: TRBJ1-4
CDR3: ASSPRGLVANEKLF

V: TRBV4-1
J: TRBJ1-1
CDR3: ASSQGQGLMNTEAF

V: TRBV28
J: TRBJ2-2
CDR3: ASSFNTGGTGELF

V: TRBV4-1
J: TRBJ1-5
CDR3: ASSRSWESYSNQPQH

V: TRBV5-6
J: TRBJ2-5
CDR3: ASSFGGETQY

V: TRBV19
J: TRBJ1-5
CDR3: ASGTGGYDQPQH

V: TRBV28
J: TRBJ2-1
CDR3: ASSSLDGSSYNEQF

V: TRBV13
J: TRBJ2-5
CDR3: ASSLGDLRGETQY

V: TRBV7-2
J: TRBJ2-7
CDR3: ASSPAGGYHEQY

V: TRBV19
J: TRBJ2-3
CDR3: ASATGTSTQY

V: TRBV6-1
J: TRBJ1-1
CDR3: ASTKDRDTEAF

V: TRBV20-1
J: TRBJ2-7
CDR3: SARESEQY

V: TRBV15
J: TRBJ2-1
CDR3: ATSGRDYLNEQF

V: TRBV4-1
J: TRBJ1-2
CDR3: ASSPVGGDRKGGYT

V: TRBV14
J: TRBJ2-7
CDR3: ASSLLGSYEQY

V: TRBV11-2
J: TRBJ2-1
CDR3: ASSLEAGGANEQF

V: TRBV7-2
J: TRBJ1-3
CDR3: ASSLATPRAGNTIY

V: TRBV28
J: TRBJ2-3
CDR3: ASSSTSATSTDTQY

V: TRBV5-4
J: TRBJ2-1
CDR3: ASSSGTDSNEQF

V: TRBV2
J: TRBJ2-2
CDR3: ATRRDGNAGELF

V: TRBV6-6
J: TRBJ2-7
CDR3: ASSPGTGDYEQY

V: TRBV5-4
J: TRBJ2-1
CDR3: ASSLGLAAEQF

V: TRBV14
J: TRBJ2-1
CDR3: ASSQLGGYNEQF

V: TRBV7-8
J: TRBJ1-5
CDR3: ASSLALSTGANQPQH

V: TRBV4-1
J: TRBJ2-3
CDR3: ASSQIWLLAGGRRAGTDTQY

V: TRBV7-2
J: TRBJ2-1
CDR3: ASSIIAGVPSYNEQF

V: TRBV27
J: TRBJ2-6
CDR3: ASSPLELSGANVLT

V: TRBV7-7
J: TRBJ2-7
CDR3: ASSFRPGLDYEQY

V: TRBV4-1
J: TRBJ1-4
CDR3: ASRQGLGANEKLF